This is a list of T cell receptor beta chains from one sample in a study of cytomegalovirus exposure and HLA in healthy donors. Data came from immunoSEQ multiplex PCR; TCRdb stores just in-frame clones and leaves some out. The repertoire holds some 130,000 clones, with 80% as singletons. Specimen: PBMCs. The origin of the receptors is a man aged 30 to 39 in good health. CDR3s include the opening cysteine and the closing phenylalanine or tryptophan. A D gene is named only where the DNA matches it firmly. Size tells how often a clone was seen (once, few, many) or the class of an expanded clone, and some rows leave it out.

>TRBJ1-2|-|-|TRBV27
TGTGCCAGCAGTCCCCGGACTGGAGGCTACACCTTC
CASSPRTGGYTF
>TRBJ2-1|TRBD2|-|TRBV18
TGTGCCAGCTCACCACCGGCGGTGACTAGCGGATACAATGAGCAGTTCTTC
CASSPPAVTSGYNEQFF
>TRBJ2-3|-|-|TRBV30
TGTGCCTGGAGTATGGCTGGCAGTAGCACAGATACGCAGTATTTT
CAWSMAGSSTDTQYF
>TRBJ1-1|TRBD1|-|TRBV18
TGTGCCAGCTCTCCTAACAGGGGGCGAGCGAACACTGAAGCTTTCTTT
CASSPNRGRANTEAFF
>TRBJ1-4|TRBD1|-|TRBV7-9
TGTTCCAGCACCCCCGGGACAGTTAATGAAAAACTGTTTTTT
CSSTPGTVNEKLFF
>TRBJ2-1|TRBD1|-|TRBV28
TGTGCCAGCAGTAACTCGGACAGGGGGTACAATGAGCAGTTCTTC
CASSNSDRGYNEQFF
>TRBJ1-1|TRBD1|-|TRBV2
TGTGCCAGCAGCAAAGGGACAGGGGGTGGGAACACTGAAGCTTTCTTT
CASSKGTGGGNTEAFF
>TRBJ1-2|TRBD1|once|TRBV7-9
TGTGCCAGCAGCTTAGTTCAGGGGGGCTTTTATGGCTACACCTTC
CASSLVQGGFYGYTF
>TRBJ2-7|TRBD1|few|TRBV10-1
TGCGCCAGCAGTAAGGACAGGGGAGAGCAGTACTTC
CASSKDRGEQYF
>TRBJ1-1|-|-|TRBV5-1
TGCGCCAGCAGCCTACAGGGTGGGGGCACTGAAGCTTTCTTT
CASSLQGGGTEAFF
>TRBJ2-7|TRBD1|-|TRBV5-8
TGTGCCAGCGGCTCCGGGACAGGGGTCCTAATGCAACCCTTC
CASGSGTGVLMQPF
>TRBJ2-2|TRBD2|once|TRBV29-1
TGCAGCGGAAGACTAGCGGGAGTGAACACCGGGGAGCTGTTTTTT
CSGRLAGVNTGELFF
>TRBJ2-7|TRBD2|-|TRBV11-1
TGTGCCAGCAGCTTAGTCCGAGCGGGAGTGGGGGAGCAGTACTTC
CASSLVRAGVGEQYF
>TRBJ2-2|-|-|TRBV27
TGTGCCAGCAGTTTAAGAGACACCGGGGAGCTGTTTTTT
CASSLRDTGELFF
>TRBJ1-1|TRBD1|-|TRBV6-4
TGTGCCAGCAGACGGGACAGACTGAACACTGAAGCTTTCTTT
CASRRDRLNTEAFF
>TRBJ1-4|TRBD1|-|TRBV5-1
TGCGCCAGCAGCTCGTCGGGACAGGGGTTGGAAAAACTGTTTTTT
CASSSSGQGLEKLFF
>TRBJ1-5|-|-|TRBV7-2
TGTGCCAGCAGCTACGCCCCTACAGGGTATAGCAATCAGCCCCAGCATTTT
CASSYAPTGYSNQPQHF
>TRBJ2-3|TRBD2|-|TRBV30
TGTGCCTGGAGTGGAAGCGGGAGAGGGCCGCAGTATTTT
CAWSGSGRGPQYF
>TRBJ2-2|-|-|TRBV6-6
TGTGCCAGCAGATGGGACTCTAACACCGGGGAGCTGTTTTTT
CASRWDSNTGELFF
>TRBJ1-1|-|-|TRBV5-6
TGTGCCAGCAGCCCCGGGGGGACTGAAGCTTTCTTT
CASSPGGTEAFF
>TRBJ1-1|-|-|TRBV5-4
TGTGCCAGCAGCCGGGGGGCGGGGGACACTGAAGCTTTCTTT
CASSRGAGDTEAFF
>TRBJ1-5|-|few|TRBV4-3
TGCGCCAGCAGCCAAGCTATCGCTCAGCCCCAGCATTTT
CASSQAIAQPQHF
>TRBJ1-2|-|-|TRBV28
TGTGCCAGCAGTTTAACAGGGTATGGCTACACCTTC
CASSLTGYGYTF
>TRBJ2-7|-|-|TRBV4-1
TGCGCCAGCAGCCAAGATCTGGCGGGACAGTACTACGAGCAGTACTTC
CASSQDLAGQYYEQYF
>TRBJ2-7|-|-|TRBV15
TGTGCCACCAGCAGAGGGAGGGGCACCTACGAGCAGTACTTC
CATSRGRGTYEQYF
>TRBJ2-7|-|-|TRBV11-3
TGTGCCAGCAGCTCTATTTCCTACGAGCAGTACTTC
CASSSISYEQYF
>TRBJ2-1|TRBD2|few|TRBV9
TGTGCCAGCAGCCAAGCGGGAGTTTTGTACAATGAGCAGTTCTTC
CASSQAGVLYNEQFF
>TRBJ2-1|TRBD2|-|TRBV27
TGTGCCAGCAGTTTCTCCACTAGCGGGATAGACAATGAGCAGTTCTTC
CASSFSTSGIDNEQFF
>TRBJ2-1|-|-|TRBV5-1
TGCGCCAGCAGCTTGTCCCCCGGTTCCCCCTACAATGAGCAGTTCTTC
CASSLSPGSPYNEQFF
>TRBJ2-7|TRBD2|-|TRBV19
TGTGCCAGTAGTTCCCCCGGGGGGACGGGCGAGCAGTACTTC
CASSSPGGTGEQYF
>TRBJ2-7|-|-|TRBV27
TGTGCCAGCAGTTTCCTAGGCGGGGCCTACGAGCAGTACTTC
CASSFLGGAYEQYF
>TRBJ2-7|-|-|TRBV7-6
TGTGCCAGCAGCTTAGCAAGGACTCACTCCTACGAGCAGTACTTC
CASSLARTHSYEQYF
>TRBJ2-5|-|once|TRBV5-4
TGTGCCAGCAGCCCCTTGGGGGCTATGGGGGAGACCCAGTACTTC
CASSPLGAMGETQYF
>TRBJ1-1|-|-|TRBV28
TGTGCCAGCCACCCAGGGAGGTGGGGGGTGGGCACTGAAGCTTTCTTT
CASHPGRWGVGTEAFF
>TRBJ1-5|-|-|TRBV2
TGTGCCAGCAGGCGAGAAGTCGGGAATCAGCCCCAGCATTTT
CASRREVGNQPQHF
>TRBJ2-3|TRBD2|-|TRBV6-5
TGTGCCAGCATAGGGGCGCGGGAGGGGACGCAGTATTTT
CASIGAREGTQYF
>TRBJ1-2|-|-|TRBV27
TGTGCCAGCAGTTTGGGCCTCGGACAGCCCTATGGCTACACCTTC
CASSLGLGQPYGYTF
>TRBJ1-6|TRBD1|-|TRBV9
TGTGCCAGCAGCGTAACAACATCCGACAGGGGTTATTCACCCCTCCACTTT
CASSVTTSDRGYSPLHF
>TRBJ2-3|TRBD2|once|TRBV2
TGTGCCAGCAGTGAGGGAGGACTAGCGTCACATACGCAGTATTTT
CASSEGGLASHTQYF
>TRBJ1-5|-|-|TRBV6-5
TGTGCCACCTCAGACAGGTCCTATAGCAATCAGCCCCAGCATTTT
CATSDRSYSNQPQHF